These 25 T cell receptor beta chains came from one sample sequenced in a study of blood T cell repertoires in COVID-19. Profiling relied on immunoSEQ multiplex PCR, and the TCRdb table lists in-frame clones only, not all of them. The repertoire includes about 47,000 clones, roughly 88% of them detected once, and roughly 3% sits in the top ten. The specimen sequenced was peripheral blood. The source is a man aged 50 to 59 with active COVID-19.

This clone came up a few times. CDR3 loop: CASMRLGGYEQYV. Here the CDR3 DNA reads TGTGCCAGCATGCGGCTCGGGGGCTACGAGCAGTACGTC. The chain recombines TRBV2 with TRBJ2-7, with D possibly TRBD2 on 6 matching bases. This CDR3 has 13 residues. Germline V lookup: CDR1 SNHLY, CDR2 FYNNEI. Trimming stripped 7 bases from V and 3 bases from J, with 13 bases between.

The chain links TRBV5-4 to TRBJ1-1; 7 bases align to TRBD1. The CDR3 runs to 13 residues. Looked up from germline, CDR1 is SGHNT and CDR2 is YYREEE (reference sequence). V was pared by 4 bases and J by 9 bases, with 9 bases of the junction left unmatched. CDR3 region: CASSPGQQGQAFF. The CDR3 DNA sequence: TGTGCCAGCAGCCCGGGGCAACAGGGGCAAGCTTTCTTT. The full variable domain, completed using reference TRBV5-4 and TRBJ1-1, is ETGVTQSPTHLIKTRGQQVTLRCSSQSGHNTVSWYQQALGQGPQFIFQYYREEENGRGNFPPRFSGLQFPNYSSELNVNALELDDSALYLCASSPGQQGQAFFGQGTRLTVV.

This clone was seen more than once but under ten times. The V gene is TRBV7-9, the J gene TRBJ1-5; a possible D gene is TRBD1 (5 bases). The CDR3 is 15 amino acids. Trimming left V 3 bases short and J 6 bases short, with 15 bases between. Germline CDR1 is SEHNR and CDR2 is FQNEAQ (reference sequence). CDR3 protein: CASSFNFQGGQPQHF. CDR3 DNA sequence: TGTGCCAGCAGCTTTAACTTCCAGGGCGGTCAGCCCCAGCATTTT.

The chain uses TRBV7-6 and TRBJ2-5, with TRBD2 identical over 16 bases. With 5 bases clipped from V and 5 bases from J, the junction kept 14 bases outside the gene matches. Germline lookup yields CDR1 SGHVS and CDR2 FNYEAQ. This CDR3 has 19 residues. CDR3 loop: CASSNMGLAGGPSRETQYF. CDR3 nucleotide sequence: TGTGCCAGCAGCAACATGGGACTAGCGGGAGGGCCCTCTCGGGAGACCCAGTACTTC.

The chain combines TRBV27 with TRBJ1-4; weak D call: TRBD1 (5 bases). The CDR3 has 15 residues. The germline CDR1 and CDR2 sequences are MNHEY and SMNVEV (reference sequence). Trimming took off 1 base at V and 4 bases at J, with 10 bases between the two ends. In DNA, the CDR3 is TGTGCCAGCAGTTTATTTGGGGGGGATAATGAAAAACTGTTTTTT. Amino acid sequence: CASSLFGGDNEKLFF.

V usage is TRBV5-4 and J usage is TRBJ2-3, with 13 bases aligning to TRBD2. Germline CDR1 SGHNT, CDR2 YYREEE (reference sequence). Unmatched junction bases numbered 7, after V lost 4 bases and J lost 8 bases. The CDR3 covers 15 residues. CDR3 sequence: CASSLGLAGVGTQYF. CDR3 sequence (DNA): TGTGCCAGCAGCCTCGGACTAGCGGGGGTCGGTACGCAGTATTTT.

This clone was detected only once. The genes are TRBV19 and TRBJ1-1; a possible D gene is TRBD1 (6 bases). The CDR3 covers 14 residues. V lost 1 base to trimming and J lost 5 bases, with 11 bases between them. Germline loops: CDR1 LNHDA, CDR2 SQIVND (reference sequence). This CDR3 is CASSIAGVITEAFF. The CDR3 region has the DNA TGTGCCAGTAGTATAGCAGGGGTAATAACTGAAGCTTTCTTT.

This rearrangement joins TRBV4-1 to TRBJ2-5; 7 bases agree with TRBD1. The CDR3 runs 15 residues. Trimming took 0 bases from V and 7 from J; bases not matched to a gene: 8. Germline V gene lookup returns CDR1 MGHRA and CDR2 YSYEKL. The CDR3 DNA sequence: TGCGCCAGCAGCCAAGATTTGACAGGGTGGGTGACCCAGTACTTC. Protein: CASSQDLTGWVTQYF.

The chain employs TRBV30 and TRBJ1-4; maybe TRBD1 (5 bases). The length of the CDR3 is 15 residues. Germline V gene data show CDR1 as GTSNPN and CDR2 as SVGIG (reference sequence). The V end was cut by 2 bases, the J end by 0 bases, with 10 bases between. The CDR3 coding sequence is TGTGCCTGGAGTCCTACAGGTTCAACTAATGAAAAACTGTTTTTT. Residues: CAWSPTGSTNEKLFF.

The J gene is TRBJ2-2, the V gene TRBV4-3; no reliable D call. V was trimmed by 0 bases and J by 3 bases, leaving 14 bases between them. CDR3 size: 17 residues. Germline CDR1 and CDR2: LGHNA and YSLEER. The CDR3 DNA follows: TGCGCCAGCAGCCAAGAAAAGGCAGGTCTTTACACCGGGGAGCTGTTTTTT. It codes for CASSQEKAGLYTGELFF.

The V and J genes are TRBV30 and TRBJ2-1; 7 positions match TRBD2. V was pared by 3 bases and J by 6 bases, with 11 bases of the junction left unmatched. Germline values: CDR1 GTSNPN, CDR2 SVGIG (reference sequence). This CDR3 comprises 15 residues. CDR3 protein: CAWRTGGLPSNEQFF. The CDR3 DNA reads TGTGCCTGGAGAACTGGGGGACTACCAAGCAATGAGCAGTTCTTC.

The chain uses TRBV6-5 and TRBJ1-5, with 7 bases aligning to TRBD1. This CDR3 contains 14 residues. The V segment lost 6 bases and the J segment 4 bases; nucleotides outside the gene matches: 6. Germline CDR1 MNHEY, CDR2 SVGAGI. CDR3 in amino acids: CASRTGQFNQPQHF. The CDR3 nucleotides are TGTGCCAGCAGAACGGGACAGTTTAATCAGCCCCAGCATTTT.

Here the CDR3 reads CASSQGTRGTQYF. The CDR3 nucleotides read TGCGCCAGCAGCCAAGGGACTCGTGGGACCCAGTACTTC. The chain combines TRBV4-1 with TRBJ2-5, with D tentatively TRBD2 (5 bases). The CDR3 totals 13 residues. Germline lookup yields CDR1 MGHRA and CDR2 YSYEKL. The ends were cut back, 1 base at V and 7 bases at J, with 10 bases in the middle.

This clone was detected a few times. The rearrangement joins TRBV3-1 (or the pseudogene TRBV3-2) to TRBJ2-3, with 9 bases matching TRBD2. Germline trimming cut 1 base from V and 5 bases from J; bases unmatched to any gene: 7. The CDR3 has 16 residues. The germline V gene encodes CDR1 LGHDT and CDR2 YNNKEL (reference sequence). The CDR3 loop reads CASSQAAGGAKDTQYF. DNA for the CDR3: TGTGCCAGCAGCCAAGCCGCGGGGGGGGCAAAAGATACGCAGTATTTT.

The table lists this clone with a count of one. The CDR3 DNA reads TGTGCCAGCAGTTTTAAAGGTGAGACTAGCGGGAGCGGCTACAATGAGCAGTTCTTC. Translating it yields CASSFKGETSGSGYNEQFF. V is TRBV27 and J is TRBJ2-1; TRBD2 aligns across 12 bases. CDR1 is MNHEY and CDR2 is SMNVEV in the germline V gene (reference sequence). J lost 3 bases, V lost 3 bases, and 12 bases had no gene match. This CDR3 is 19 amino acids long.

This clone is a singleton in its sample. The chain couples TRBV24-1 to TRBJ2-5, with 7 bases that match TRBD1. The V gene end was trimmed by 6 bases and the J gene end by 4 bases; junction bases not matched to a gene: 4. The CDR3 runs 13 residues. Germline values: CDR1 KGHDR, CDR2 SFDVKD. In nucleotides, the CDR3 is TGTGCCACCAGTAGGGCAGGGGGAGAGACCCAGTACTTC. It specifies CATSRAGGETQYF.

The V gene is TRBV19, the J gene TRBJ2-7; 7 nucleotides agree with TRBD1. Looked up from germline, CDR1 is LNHDA and CDR2 is SQIVND (reference sequence). The J segment lost 11 bases and the V segment lost 6 bases, leaving 7 bases of the junction unmatched. The CDR3 is 11 residues long. Here the CDR3 DNA reads TGTGCCAGTAGCTTCGGGACAGATGAGTACTTC. Translated, it gives CASSFGTDEYF.

The chain employs TRBV6-5 and TRBJ2-3, with D perhaps TRBD1 (5 bases). The CDR3 is 12 residues long. Trimming took off 6 bases at V and 6 bases at J, with 10 bases between the two ends. CDR1 is MNHEY and CDR2 is SVGAGI in the germline V gene. The CDR3 reads CASRVTADTQYF. DNA of the CDR3: TGTGCCAGCAGAGTGACAGCGGATACGCAGTATTTT.

The chain carries TRBV3-1 (or the pseudogene TRBV3-2) and TRBJ2-7; D not resolved. Trimming shortened V by 4 bases and J by 2 bases, and 15 bases separated the two germline ends. CDR1 is LGHDT and CDR2 is YNNKEL in the germline V gene (reference sequence). The CDR3 contains 15 residues. The CDR3 sequence is CASSLTPRHPYEQYV. In DNA, the CDR3 is TGTGCCAGCAGCCTTACCCCGAGACACCCCTACGAGCAGTACGTC.

This chain joins TRBV6-4 and TRBJ2-5; 7 bases are shared with TRBD1. V lost 6 bases, J lost 5 bases, and 12 bases stayed unmatched. Germline V gene lookup returns CDR1 MRHNA and CDR2 SNTAGT. The CDR3 sequence is 15 residues long. CDR3 coding DNA: TGTGCCAGCAGGAAGACAGGGATTGCACGGGAGACCCAGTACTTC. Protein sequence: CASRKTGIARETQYF.

The gene calls are TRBV5-8 and TRBJ1-5, with a tentative D call TRBD1 (5 bases). Per germline, CDR1 SGHTS and CDR2 YDEGEE. This CDR3 is built from 14 residues. The V end was cut by 3 bases, the J end by 2 bases, with 9 bases between. CDR3 amino acids: CASSWGGRNQPQHF. The CDR3 nucleotides are TGTGCCAGCAGCTGGGGGGGTCGCAATCAGCCCCAGCATTTT.

This chain uses TRBV6-1 with TRBJ1-4; 8 bases are a match to TRBD1. This CDR3 is built from 13 residues. The trim removed 7 bases at V and 7 bases at J, leaving 5 bases unmatched. Germline V gene lookup returns CDR1 MNHNS and CDR2 SASEGT. The CDR3: CASNRGEGEKLFF. CDR3 in DNA: TGTGCCAGCAACAGGGGGGAGGGTGAAAAACTGTTTTTT.

The chain uses TRBV5-1 and TRBJ1-2; 8 bases are shared with TRBD1. Germline V lookup: CDR1 SGHRS, CDR2 YFSETQ. This CDR3 spans 15 amino acids. V dropped 2 bases and J dropped 6; count of bases not matched to a gene: 9. The CDR3 protein is CASSFYHGQGDGYTF. In DNA, the CDR3 is TGCGCCAGCAGCTTTTATCACGGACAGGGCGATGGCTACACCTTC.

V and J are TRBV7-2 and TRBJ2-3; TRBD2 agrees at 10 bases. CDR1 and CDR2 (germline): SGHTA, FQGNSA. CDR3 length: 16 residues. The ends lost 5 bases at V and 2 bases at J; junction bases unmatched: 7. The CDR3 nucleotides read TGTGCCAGCAGCCGGCTAGCGGGGGTTTCCACAGATACGCAGTATTTT. Translated: CASSRLAGVSTDTQYF.

The CDR3 nucleotides are TGTGCCAGCTCTAGACTAGCGGGGCTATATGAGCAGTTCTTC. Its protein is CASSRLAGLYEQFF. The genes are TRBV27 and TRBJ2-1; 11 bases line up with TRBD2. Germline CDR1 reads MNHEY; CDR2 reads SMNVEV (reference sequence). V trimming: 8 bases; J trimming: 8 bases; junction bases outside the gene matches: 8. The CDR3 has 14 amino acids.